The sequence of this TCR beta chain was determined in a study of T cell responses to AZD1222 COVID-19 vaccine. Study-wide results and caveats: The study identified only six AZD1222 recipients as seropositive at baseline.

Note on this clone: What it recognizes is unknown.

Libraries were prepared by immunoSEQ multiplex PCR; TCRdb keeps only in-frame clonotypes and omits some of them. The repertoire holds under 150,000 clones, with approximately 92% as singletons. The ends were cut back, 5 bases at V and 0 bases at J, with 20 bases in the middle. Germline CDR1 LNHDA, CDR2 SQIVND (reference sequence). The CDR3 loop spans 18 amino acids. The material sequenced was peripheral blood, taken on day 0 of AZD1222 vaccination. The chain joins TRBV19 to TRBJ1-5; D is unclear. The TCR originated in an adult in good health. CDR3 DNA sequence: TGTGCCAGTAGTCCCCTGCCCCCCCTGGATTATAGCAATCAGCCCCAGCATTTT. It yields the protein CASSPLPPLDYSNQPQHF. The variable domain in full, completed from reference TRBV19 and TRBJ1-5, reads DGGITQSPKYLFRKEGQNVTLSCEQNLNHDAMYWYRQDPGQGLRLIYYSQIVNDFQKGDIAEGYSVSREKKESFPLTVTSAQKNPTAFYLCASSPLPPLDYSNQPQHFGDGTRLSIL.